The 30 T cell receptor beta chains in this list originate from one sample, sequenced in a study of blood T cells in healthy people across ages. Alongside a J-beta primer mix, a sample-barcoded 5' primer served in a second PCR lasting roughly 7 to 12 cycles. TCRdb redid the calling of the 5' RACE reads with MiXCR, one entry per CDR3 protein. This table holds fewer than 2 million distinct CDR3 sequences, around 40% found once. Sample: blood. The receptors come from a human donor in good health.

In this sample, this clonotype turned up once. The chain employs TRBV6-2 or TRBV6-3 and TRBJ2-7; tentatively, D is TRBD1 or TRBD2 (5 bases each). CDR1 and CDR2 from the germline V gene are MNHEY and SVGEGT. The germline V and J ends were trimmed by 7 bases and 3 bases, with 16 bases remaining between them. The length of the CDR3 is 14 residues. CDR3 residues: CASNNGAGYYEQYF. The CDR3 bases are TGTGCCAGCAACAACGGGGCAGGCTACTACGAGCAGTACTTC.

The rearrangement joins TRBV6-5 to TRBJ1-1; 9 bases line up with TRBD1. The CDR3 is made up of 15 amino acids. V trimming: 2 bases; J trimming: 5 bases; junction bases outside the gene matches: 6. Germline values: CDR1 MNHEY, CDR2 SVGAGI. The CDR3 loop is CASSYQLTGGTEAFF. CDR3 coding DNA: TGTGCCAGCAGTTACCAATTGACAGGGGGGACTGAAGCTTTCTTT.

This clonotype was seen a single time. The gene calls are TRBV3-1 and TRBJ1-1; D uncertain. Trimming stripped 8 bases from V and 4 bases from J, with 11 bases between. The CDR3 is 12 residues long. Germline CDR1 reads LGHDT; CDR2 reads YNNKEL (reference sequence). The CDR3 nucleotides read TGTGCCAGCGAAGGAATGGGCACTGAAGCTTTCTTT. This translates into CASEGMGTEAFF.

This clonotype is a singleton in its sample. The V gene is TRBV13, the J gene TRBJ2-1; D not resolved. The germline gives CDR1 PRHDT, CDR2 FYEKMQ (reference sequence). This CDR3 comprises 14 residues. With 2 bases removed from V and 8 bases from J, the gap between germline ends came to 13 bases. This chain's CDR3 is CASSLSRIADEQFF. As DNA, the CDR3 is TGTGCCAGCAGCTTAAGTCGAATTGCGGATGAGCAGTTCTTC.

This clonotype was recorded a few times. The genes are TRBV6-1 and TRBJ2-5, with TRBD2 matching 13 bases. There are 17 residues in the CDR3. V shed 6 bases, J shed 5 bases, and the junction held 12 bases outside the gene matches. CDR1 and CDR2 (germline): MNHNS, SASEGT. The CDR3 sequence: CASSKPGLAGLRETQYF. CDR3 in DNA: TGTGCCAGCAGCAAACCGGGACTAGCGGGGCTTAGGGAGACCCAGTACTTC.

The CDR3 DNA reads as TGTGCCAGCAGCTTAGACAGGGTCGGTGGGTGGTTCTTC. This encodes CASSLDRVGGWFF. The chain carries TRBV7-2 and TRBJ2-1, with D tentatively TRBD1 (6 bases). The CDR3 covers 13 residues. The V gene's germline CDR1 is SGHTA and CDR2 FQGNSA. The V end was cut by 1 base, the J end by 15 bases, with 16 bases between.

Regarding this clonotype: The germline gene is not matched at one end of the junction; a read error may be the cause. The chain has TRBV5-4 and TRBJ1-1, with TRBD1 as a possible D gene (5 bases). CDR1 SGHNT and CDR2 YYREEE come from the germline V gene (reference sequence). This CDR3 has 11 amino acids. CDR3 residues: CTSSLEGEAFF. Here the CDR3 DNA reads TGTACCAGCAGCTTGGAGGGGGAAGCTTTCTTT.

This clonotype was counted only a few times. CDR3 nucleotides: TGTGCCACCAGCGAGGGGTCTAACACCAAAAACATTCAGTACTTC. As protein: CATSEGSNTKNIQYF. This chain connects TRBV15 to TRBJ2-4; D is tentatively TRBD1 or TRBD2 (5 bases each). Germline loops: CDR1 LNHNV, CDR2 YYDKDF (reference sequence). The CDR3 is 15 amino acids. V was clipped by 5 bases and J by 2 bases, with 13 bases between them.

Comment on this clonotype: At one end the junction does not follow the germline gene, possibly because of a read error. DNA for the CDR3: TGTGCCTGCAGCACAGCGGGGATTCAGTACTTC. Translating it yields CACSTAGIQYF. The V gene is TRBV7-2, the J gene TRBJ2-4; 7 nucleotides line up with TRBD2. Looked up from germline, CDR1 is SGHTA and CDR2 is FQGNSA. CDR3 size: 11 residues.

Ten or more counts support this clonotype. A single base separates this from a much larger clone, so it may be a read error. V usage is TRBV20-1 and J usage is TRBJ2-1, with TRBD2 identical over 11 bases. CDR3 length equals 16 residues. Trimming cost V 4 bases and J 8 bases; bases outside gene matches: 13. Per the germline V gene, CDR1 is DFQATT and CDR2 is SNEGSKA (reference sequence). CDR3 sequence reads: CSAIEPGTSGWDEQFF. CDR3 bases: TGCAGTGCTATCGAACCGGGGACTAGCGGCTGGGATGAGCAGTTCTTC.

This clonotype was picked up a small number of times. The gene calls are TRBV28 and TRBJ2-3; TRBD2 matches at 10 bases. Germline lookup yields CDR1 MDHEN and CDR2 SYDVKM. The ends lost 6 bases at V and 6 bases at J; junction bases unmatched: 12. The CDR3 runs 16 residues. CDR3 bases: TGTGCCAGCAGGCTGATGGAGCGGGGGGGCGCGGATACGCAGTATTTT. It specifies CASRLMERGGADTQYF.

The genes are TRBV7-2 and TRBJ2-3, with a weak D call TRBD2 (6 bases). Trimming left V 0 bases short and J 4 bases short, with 26 bases between. Germline V lookup: CDR1 SGHTA, CDR2 FQGNSA. The CDR3 is made up of 20 amino acids. Here the CDR3 reads CASSLASFRSGVKVADTQYF. The CDR3 region has the DNA TGTGCCAGCAGCTTAGCGTCCTTCCGCTCGGGGGTCAAAGTGGCAGATACGCAGTATTTT.

This clonotype was observed at least ten times. V is TRBV4-3 and J is TRBJ2-3; unclear D gene. The CDR3 is made up of 15 amino acids. Germline values: CDR1 LGHNA, CDR2 YSLEER. V lost 0 bases to trimming and J lost 0 bases, with 7 bases between them. This chain's CDR3 is CASSQESSSTDTQYF. CDR3 nucleotides: TGCGCCAGCAGCCAAGAGAGTTCTAGCACAGATACGCAGTATTTT.

The rearrangement uses TRBV6-5 and TRBJ2-1; 11 bases fit TRBD2. The V gene's germline CDR1 is MNHEY and CDR2 SVGAGI. The CDR3 runs to 13 residues. The trim removed 9 bases at V and 10 bases at J, leaving 8 bases unmatched. Here the CDR3 DNA reads TGTGCCAGTTTAGCGGGGGGGCCGGGGGAGCAGTTCTTC. As protein: CASLAGGPGEQFF.

The V gene is TRBV7-2, the J gene TRBJ2-7; the D is unclear. From germline, CDR1 is SGHTA and CDR2 FQGNSA. The CDR3 covers 14 residues. V was cut by 2 bases and J by 4 bases, with 12 bases left in between. This chain's CDR3 is CASSLRAGWYEQYF. The CDR3 DNA follows: TGTGCCAGCAGCTTAAGGGCAGGTTGGTACGAGCAGTACTTC.

This clonotype has only a few counts. The chain recombines TRBV12-3 or TRBV12-4 with TRBJ2-5; 7 bases line up with TRBD2. Losses at the gene ends were 5 bases for V and 4 bases for J; bases not matched to a gene: 13. CDR3 length: 16 residues. CDR3: CASSPLWGLSGETQYF. CDR3 nucleotides: TGTGCCAGCAGTCCGTTGTGGGGACTATCGGGAGAGACCCAGTACTTC.

This clonotype showed up just a few times. DNA for the CDR3: TGTGCCAGCAGCACATTAGCGGGGACTTCCACAGATACGCAGTATTTT. Translation gives CASSTLAGTSTDTQYF. The rearrangement joins TRBV7-9 to TRBJ2-3, with TRBD2 identical over 8 bases. This CDR3 is 16 amino acids long. Trimming took 5 bases from V and 2 from J; bases not matched to a gene: 9. Germline CDR1 is SEHNR and CDR2 is FQNEAQ (reference sequence).

This chain joins TRBV12-3 or TRBV12-4 and TRBJ2-6; no clear D. The CDR3 totals 17 residues. V was cut by 1 base and J by 0 bases, with 10 bases left in between. The CDR3, as DNA: TGTGCCAGCAGTTTAGTAGGCTCTCACTCTGGGGCCAACGTCCTGACTTTC. Its translation: CASSLVGSHSGANVLTF.

V gene TRBV7-9 combines with J gene TRBJ1-1, with D possibly matching TRBD1 (6 bases). The ends were cut back, 3 bases at V and 10 bases at J, with 18 bases in the middle. The CDR3 is 14 amino acids. CDR1 SEHNR and CDR2 FQNEAQ come from the germline V gene (reference sequence). The CDR3 bases are TGTGCCAGCAGCTTTACTCCGGGGGGCGAGAGAGCTTTCTTT. It encodes CASSFTPGGERAFF.

The genes are TRBV20-1 and TRBJ1-1; weak D call: TRBD1 (5 bases). The CDR3 totals 15 residues. Germline V gene lookup returns CDR1 DFQATT and CDR2 SNEGSKA (reference sequence). Trimming left V 0 bases short and J 6 bases short, with 17 bases between. The DNA for the CDR3 is TGCAGTGCTAGAGACCCGGGCAGGGTGAGTGCTGAAGCTTTCTTT. It specifies CSARDPGRVSAEAFF.

The chain couples TRBV9 to TRBJ1-2; the D is unclear. The CDR3 totals 14 residues. V was trimmed by 3 bases and J by 4 bases, leaving 13 bases between them. Germline loops: CDR1 SGDLS, CDR2 YYNGEE. CDR3 loop: CASSDETPFYGYTF. CDR3 DNA: TGTGCCAGCAGCGATGAGACGCCCTTCTATGGCTACACCTTC.

As to this clonotype: Relative to the germline gene, one junction end is altered; a read error may explain this. The CDR3 here is CASSVAAEKRFF. The CDR3 bases are TGTGCCAGCAGTGTGGCGGCTGAAAAACGGTTTTTT. The rearrangement uses TRBV25-1 and TRBJ1-4; no clear D gene. The CDR3 sequence is 12 residues long. CDR1 and CDR2 (germline): MGHDK, SYGVNS.

The rearrangement uses TRBV6-1 and TRBJ2-5, with unresolved D. Per germline, CDR1 MNHNS and CDR2 SASEGT. The CDR3 spans 13 residues. Trimming left V 3 bases short and J 5 bases short, with 10 bases between. In DNA, the CDR3 is TGTGCCAGCAGTGACGACCCATGGGAGACCCAGTACTTC. Translating gives CASSDDPWETQYF.

The chain is built from TRBV6-5 and TRBJ1-2; D uncertain. The CDR3 is 15 amino acids. V was pared by 2 bases and J by 8 bases, with 18 bases between. Germline CDR1 reads MNHEY; CDR2 reads SVGAGI. CDR3 nucleotides: TGTGCCAGCAGTTACCGCGGCAGGACGATGACGGGCTACACCTTC. It translates to CASSYRGRTMTGYTF.

The V and J genes are TRBV29-1 and TRBJ1-2; 7 nucleotides align to TRBD1. V shed 4 bases and J 4 bases; nucleotides not matched to a gene: 9. Per germline, CDR1 SQVTM and CDR2 ANQGSEA. The CDR3 spans 14 residues. In DNA form, the CDR3 reads TGCAGCGTTGTCAGGGGGGCGCAGGGCTATGGCTACACCTTC. Translation gives CSVVRGAQGYGYTF.

This chain uses TRBV13 with TRBJ2-7; 10 bases match TRBD1. Trimming at V came to 4 bases and at J to 7 bases, leaving 7 bases not matched to a gene. In germline, CDR1 is PRHDT, CDR2 FYEKMQ (reference sequence). The CDR3 consists of 14 residues. The CDR3 reads CASSSERDRGEQYF. DNA for the CDR3: TGTGCCAGCAGCTCGGAACGGGACAGGGGAGAGCAGTACTTC.

The chain couples TRBV20-1 to TRBJ2-7, with a possible D match to TRBD2 (6 bases). V lost 6 bases and J lost 7, with 19 bases in between. Germline V gene data show CDR1 as DFQATT and CDR2 as SNEGSKA (reference sequence). The length of the CDR3 is 13 residues. DNA of the CDR3: TGCAGTGCCCAGAGGACTACCTACAATGAGCAGTACTTC. As protein: CSAQRTTYNEQYF.

The chain links TRBV10-3 to TRBJ2-7; D gene uncertain. Germline CDR1 is ENHRY and CDR2 is SYGVKD. This CDR3 has 14 residues. Trimming shortened V by 4 bases and J by 6 bases, and 16 bases separated the two germline ends. The CDR3 region has the DNA TGTGCCATCAGTGTCGCCCTCGTAGAGCCCGAGCAGTACTTC. This codes for CAISVALVEPEQYF.

The genes are TRBV5-6 and TRBJ1-4, with D unclear. The CDR3 totals 12 residues. The germline V gene has CDR1 SGHDT and CDR2 YYEEEE. Trimming stripped 1 base from V and 8 bases from J, with 6 bases between. The CDR3 region is CASSLRAEKLFF. CDR3 nucleotide sequence: TGTGCCAGCAGCTTGAGGGCGGAAAAACTGTTTTTT.

This clonotype was found a few times. This CDR3 is CASSSGQGRMNTEAFF. The CDR3, as DNA: TGTGCCAGCAGTTCCGGACAGGGGAGAATGAACACTGAAGCTTTCTTT. The chain is built from TRBV27 and TRBJ1-1; 9 bases align to TRBD1. With V trimmed by 4 bases and J by 0 bases, 6 bases remained unmatched. The CDR3 sequence is 16 residues long. Germline lookup yields CDR1 MNHEY and CDR2 SMNVEV (reference sequence).